The clone carrying this T cell receptor (beta chain) was recorded a few times. Its antigen remains unidentified. The data stem from a study of cytomegalovirus exposure and HLA in healthy donors. The ends were cut back, 4 bases at V and 1 base at J, with 4 bases in the middle. The CDR3 has 11 residues. Germline assignment: CDR1 SQVTM and CDR2 ANQGSEA. Both 60 Vbeta primers and 13 Jbeta primers went into the PCR. The protocol was immunoSEQ multiplex PCR, while the TCRdb copy is restricted to in-frame clones and leaves out a portion. Among 75,000 to 90,000 clones listed, roughly 61% were seen once. General study results and limits: Evidence from a later analysis indicated that most CMV-associated TCR beta chains looked HLA-restricted.

The specimen was PBMCs. The V call is TRBV29-1, the J call TRBJ1-1; no definite D call. The sequence came from a woman in her thirties or forties in good health and CMV-seropositive. Here the CDR3 reads CSVVKNTEAFF. CDR3 nucleotides: TGCAGCGTTGTTAAGAACACTGAAGCTTTCTTT.